This T cell receptor (beta chain) was retrieved from a study of cytomegalovirus exposure and HLA in healthy donors. The study's findings and limits: The classifier was said to identify cytomegalovirus status with high specificity and sensitivity. Earlier results showed most TCR beta V segments being productive about 90% or about 30% of the time. Researchers counted some 150 TCR beta chains as cytomegalovirus-associated. Later analysis indicated greater clonal expansion among HLA-associated TCR beta chains than among equally common other chains.

Of note for this clone: The antigen is unknown.

Primers: 60 Vbeta forward and 13 Jbeta reverse. TCRdb keeps only in-frame clones here, not all; method: immunoSEQ multiplex PCR. The table has about 180,000 clones, around 82% seen once; the top ten hold over 2%. This receptor was identified in a man in his 60s in good health and CMV-seronegative. Sequencing used PBMCs.

CDR3 nucleotide sequence: TGTGCCAGCAGTCCCGACAGGGATAATTCACCCCTCCACTTT. This gives the protein CASSPDRDNSPLHF. V and J are TRBV27 and TRBJ1-6, with TRBD1 matching over 7 bases. The CDR3 length is 14 residues. Trimming cost V 5 bases and J 5 bases; bases outside gene matches: 3. Germline CDR1 is MNHEY and CDR2 is SMNVEV (reference sequence).